This passage covers 5 T cell receptor beta chains from one sample sequenced in a study of T cell repertoires in cytomegalovirus infection. TCRdb independently ran MiXCR on the reads; one entry per CDR3 protein. The sample shows roughly 180,000 distinct CDR3 sequences, about 20% of them seen only once. No antigens are known for them. The sample consisted of CD8+ T cells from cultured PBMCs, taken from culture after CMV antigen stimulation. These receptors originate from a human donor in good health (CMV status not recorded). Some clones in this sample may be carry-over from other donors' samples.

The chain uses TRBV6-2 or TRBV6-3 and TRBJ2-3, with 7 bases matching TRBD1. Germline V CDR1 and CDR2: MNHEY, SVGEGT. The V gene end was trimmed by 6 bases and the J gene end by 3 bases; junction bases not matched to a gene: 9. This CDR3 contains 15 residues. The CDR3 is CASRTEQGWTDTQYF. The CDR3, as DNA: TGTGCCAGCAGAACCGAACAGGGGTGGACAGATACGCAGTATTTT.

The chain is built from TRBV4-3 and TRBJ2-2, with a weak D call TRBD2 (5 bases). Germline CDR1 LGHNA, CDR2 YSLEER. V lost 4 bases, J lost 5 bases, and 11 bases lay in between. The CDR3 totals 14 residues. The CDR3 sequence is CASSPERLTGELFF. The CDR3 DNA is TGCGCCAGCAGCCCAGAGCGGTTGACCGGGGAGCTGTTTTTT.

This clonotype was counted ten times or more. The chain is built from TRBV12-3 or TRBV12-4 and TRBJ1-6, with D perhaps TRBD1 (5 bases). The CDR3 is 15 amino acids. Deletions cut 6 bases from V and 13 bases from J, with 22 bases between. The DNA of the CDR3 is TGTGCCAGCAGAAAAGACGTGCAGGGCCGAAGCCCCCTCCACTTT. It specifies CASRKDVQGRSPLHF.

Ten or more counts support this clonotype. This chain joins TRBV27 and TRBJ2-6, with 8 bases identical to TRBD1. Germline CDR1 is MNHEY and CDR2 is SMNVEV (reference sequence). The length of the CDR3 is 17 residues. The ends lost 2 bases at V and 0 bases at J; junction bases unmatched: 3. The CDR3 DNA sequence: TGTGCCAGCAGTTTAGGGACAGGCGGCTCTGGGGCCAACGTCCTGACTTTC. It encodes CASSLGTGGSGANVLTF.

This clonotype has only a few counts. The chain couples TRBV7-6 to TRBJ2-1, with D possibly being TRBD1 (6 bases). The CDR3 has 15 residues. Germline CDR1 reads SGHVS; CDR2 reads FNYEAQ. Trimming took off 4 bases at V and 0 bases at J, with 10 bases between the two ends. The CDR3 loop is CASSSIGGSYNEQFF. The CDR3 region has the DNA TGTGCCAGCAGCTCGATAGGGGGCTCCTACAATGAGCAGTTCTTC. The variable domain in full, with the rest retrieved from reference TRBV7-6 and TRBJ2-1, is GAGVSQSPRYKVTKRGQDVALRCDPISGHVSLYWYRQALGQGPEFLTYFNYEAQQDKSGLPNDRFSAERPEGSISTLTIQRTEQRDSAMYRCASSSIGGSYNEQFFGPGTRLTVL.